The source of this T cell receptor (beta chain) is a study of blood T cell repertoires in COVID-19. Across the study: Sources were T cells, B-cell-depleted T cells, or PBMCs; the material itself was cDNA or gDNA.

In the authors' methods: Reference gene primer amplification gave estimated nucleated cell counts. TCRdb's table, derived via immunoSEQ multiplex PCR, lists solely in-frame clones and lacks some. That table furnishes V, J and clone size, whereas the DNA furnished D and trimming. The data show about 260,000 clones, with roughly 84% seen just once and about 9.1% held by the top ten. This CDR3 is 15 amino acids long. Germline V gene data show CDR1 as SGDLS and CDR2 as YYNGEE. This clone was observed a few times. The V gene is TRBV9, the J gene TRBJ2-2; a possible D gene is TRBD2 (7 bases). The sequencing sample was made of peripheral blood. The sequence derives from a human donor in a cohort sampled during active COVID-19. The CDR3 loop reads CASTTGRANTGELFF. The CDR3 DNA follows: TGTGCGTCTACCACAGGGAGGGCGAACACCGGGGAGCTGTTTTTT.